Below, 5 T cell receptor beta chains from the same sample are listed, as sequenced in a study of cytomegalovirus exposure and HLA in healthy donors. PCR involved 60 Vbeta and 13 Jbeta primers. This table comes from immunoSEQ multiplex PCR, and its TCRdb copy is limited to in-frame clones, with some not included. Of over 150,000 clones listed, around 83% are singletons. The specimen was PBMCs. These receptor sequences come from a man aged 30 to 45 in good health and CMV-seropositive.

V gene TRBV5-4 combines with J gene TRBJ2-3; TRBD2 aligns across 9 bases. CDR1 and CDR2 from the germline V gene are SGHNT and YYREEE (reference sequence). V lost 2 bases, J lost 4 bases, and 5 bases stayed unmatched. The length of the CDR3 is 15 residues. The CDR3 spells CASSFSGSRADTQYF. The CDR3 coding sequence is TGTGCCAGCAGCTTTAGCGGGAGTAGGGCAGATACGCAGTATTTT.

The chain employs TRBV18 and TRBJ1-4, with 8 bases fitting TRBD1. The CDR3 is 18 residues long. Per the germline V gene, CDR1 is KGHSH and CDR2 is LQKENI. Germline trimming cut 1 base from V and 0 bases from J; bases unmatched to any gene: 7. The CDR3 is CASSPRGQEFSTNEKLFF. The CDR3, as DNA: TGTGCCAGCTCACCACGGGGACAGGAATTCTCAACTAATGAAAAACTGTTTTTT. Filled out from reference TRBV18 and TRBJ1-4, the complete variable domain reads NAGVMQNPRHLVRRRGQEARLRCSPMKGHSHVYWYRQLPEEGLKFMVYLQKENIIDESGMPKERFSAEFPKEGPSILRIQQVVRGDSAAYFCASSPRGQEFSTNEKLFFGSGTQLSVL.

The chain combines TRBV27 with TRBJ2-2, with TRBD1 as a possible D gene (6 bases). Germline CDR1 reads MNHEY; CDR2 reads SMNVEV (reference sequence). V was clipped by 8 bases and J by 4 bases, with 17 bases between them. The CDR3 consists of 15 residues. The chain's CDR3 is CASRPRQDSTGELFF. The CDR3 DNA reads as TGTGCCAGCCGCCCGCGACAGGACAGCACCGGGGAGCTGTTTTTT.

This chain uses TRBV4-3 with TRBJ2-7; 10 nucleotides line up with TRBD1. The CDR3 contains 15 residues. V was pared by 2 bases and J by 4 bases, with 5 bases of the junction left unmatched. The germline V gene has CDR1 LGHNA and CDR2 YSLEER. CDR3: CASSQSRTGGYEQYF. CDR3 DNA sequence: TGCGCCAGCAGCCAATCCCGGACAGGGGGTTACGAGCAGTACTTC.

J is TRBJ2-1 and V is TRBV25-1; TRBD2 aligns across 10 bases. After removal of 3 bases from V and 4 bases from J, the junction contained 3 bases not matched to a gene. The germline V gene has CDR1 MGHDK and CDR2 SYGVNS. The CDR3 spans 15 residues. The CDR3, as DNA: TGTGCCAGCAGTGATCAGCGGGAGGGGTACAATGAGCAGTTCTTC. This translates into CASSDQREGYNEQFF. The full variable domain, completed using reference TRBV25-1 and TRBJ2-1, is EADIYQTPRYLVIGTGKKITLECSQTMGHDKMYWYQQDPGMELHLIHYSYGVNSTEKGDLSSESTVSRIRTEHFPLTLESARPSHTSQYLCASSDQREGYNEQFFGPGTRLTVL.